One TCR beta chain is described in this entry. This specimen belongs to a study of blood T cell repertoires in COVID-19. Produced via immunoSEQ multiplex PCR; TCRdb's table is partial and in-frame only. The sample lists under 200,000 clones; 88% were seen once. The V end lost 5 bases, the J end lost 1 base, and 21 bases lay between the germline ends. The length of the CDR3 is 18 residues. The germline CDR1 and CDR2 sequences are LNHDA and SQIVND (reference sequence). The genes are TRBV19 and TRBJ1-3, with D hard to call. Source material: peripheral blood. The TCR originated in a man aged 40-49 years with active or convalescent COVID-19. DNA for the CDR3: TGTGCCAGTAGTTTAAAAATGGGAGGGAGCAGTTCTGGAAACACCATATATTTT. Translation: CASSLKMGGSSSGNTIYF.